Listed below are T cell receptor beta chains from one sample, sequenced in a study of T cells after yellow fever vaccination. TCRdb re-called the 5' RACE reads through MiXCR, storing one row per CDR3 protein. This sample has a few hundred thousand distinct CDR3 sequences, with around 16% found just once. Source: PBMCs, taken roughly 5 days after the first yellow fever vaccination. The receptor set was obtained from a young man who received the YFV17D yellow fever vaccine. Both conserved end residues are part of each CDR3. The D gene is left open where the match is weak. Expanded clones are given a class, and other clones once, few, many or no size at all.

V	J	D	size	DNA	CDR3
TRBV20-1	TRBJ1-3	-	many	TGCAGTGCTAGGAGGGCTGACGCCTCTGGAAACACCATATATTTT	CSARRADASGNTIYF
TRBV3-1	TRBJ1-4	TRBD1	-	TGTGCCAGCAGCCAGGACAGGGTGGAACTGTTTTTT	CASSQDRVELFF
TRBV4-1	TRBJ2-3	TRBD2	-	TGCGCCAGCAGCCAAGAGACTAGCGGGGGGGTTACAGATACGCAGTATTTT	CASSQETSGGVTDTQYF
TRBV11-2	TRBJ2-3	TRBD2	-	TGTGCCAGCAGCCCCCGAGCGGGGCCAAGCACAGATACGCAGTATTTT	CASSPRAGPSTDTQYF
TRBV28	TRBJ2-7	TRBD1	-	TGTGCCAGCCAAACCCTCGACAGGGGCAGCGAGCAGTACTTC	CASQTLDRGSEQYF
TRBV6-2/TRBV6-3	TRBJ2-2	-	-	TGTGCCAGCAGTCCCGACAGTTATGGGCGGGAGCTGTTTTTT	CASSPDSYGRELFF
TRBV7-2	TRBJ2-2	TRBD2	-	TGTGCCAGCAGCCCCGTCGGGGGGGCAACCGGGGAGCTGTTTTTT	CASSPVGGATGELFF
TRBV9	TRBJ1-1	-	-	TGTGCCAGCAGCGTAGGCAGTGTGGCCACTGAAGCTTTCTTT	CASSVGSVATEAFF
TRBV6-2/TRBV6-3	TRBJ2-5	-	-	TGTGCCAGCACCCCATACAGGTTGGACCAAGAGACCCAGTACTTC	CASTPYRLDQETQYF
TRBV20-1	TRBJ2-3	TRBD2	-	TGCAGGGTGGGTAGCGGGGGACTAAGCACAGATACGCAGTATTTT	CRVGSGGLSTDTQYF
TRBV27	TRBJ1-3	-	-	TGTGCCAGCAGTAAGGCAGGCGGGCAGCGAGGAAACACCATATATTTT	CASSKAGGQRGNTIYF
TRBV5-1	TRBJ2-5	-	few	TGCGCCAGCAGCTCCATGGGACAAGAGACCCAGTACTTC	CASSSMGQETQYF
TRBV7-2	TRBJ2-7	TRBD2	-	TGTGCCAGCAGCCCACAGCGGGGGAACTACGAGCAGTACTTC	CASSPQRGNYEQYF
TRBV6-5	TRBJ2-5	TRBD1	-	TGTGCCAGCAGTTACTCGCCAGGGGGAGAGACCCAGTACTTC	CASSYSPGGETQYF
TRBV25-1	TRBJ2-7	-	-	TGTGCCAGCAGTTCCAGGCCCACGGAACCCTACGAGCAGTACTTC	CASSSRPTEPYEQYF
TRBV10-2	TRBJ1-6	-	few	TGCGCCAGCAGTGAGTTCCGCCCCCCATTCAATTCACCCCTCCACTTT	CASSEFRPPFNSPLHF
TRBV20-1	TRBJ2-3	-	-	TGCAGTGCTAGAGTGGGCACGCAGTATTTT	CSARVGTQYF
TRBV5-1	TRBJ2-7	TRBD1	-	TGCGCCAGCAGCTTGGAGGGGGACAGGGTTTACGAGCAGTACTTC	CASSLEGDRVYEQYF
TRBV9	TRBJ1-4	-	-	TGTGCCAGCAGCGTAGAGGGGACCGGAACGGCTAATGAAAAACTGTTTTTT	CASSVEGTGTANEKLFF
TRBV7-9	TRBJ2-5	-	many	TGTGCCAGCAGCTTGCAGCAAGAGACCCAGTACTTC	CASSLQQETQYF
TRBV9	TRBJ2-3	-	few	TGTGCCAGCAGCTCCCGGCAGGGGATTCCTCGCACAGATACGCAGTATTTT	CASSSRQGIPRTDTQYF
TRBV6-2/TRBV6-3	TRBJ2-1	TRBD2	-	TGTGCCAGCAGTTATGGCGGGACTAGCGGGGGGAATGAGCAGTTCTTC	CASSYGGTSGGNEQFF
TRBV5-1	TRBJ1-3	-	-	TGCGCCAGCAGCTCCGGCCTCGGGGGCAGGTCTGGAAACACCATATATTTT	CASSSGLGGRSGNTIYF
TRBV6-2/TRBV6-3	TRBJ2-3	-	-	TGTGCCAGCAGTTACCGTACCAGCTCGGCAGATACGCAGTATTTT	CASSYRTSSADTQYF
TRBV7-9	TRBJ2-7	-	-	TGTGCCAGCGCTTCTAGCTCCCGTCCCCTTGGCGAGCAGTACTTC	CASASSSRPLGEQYF
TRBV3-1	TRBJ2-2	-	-	TGTGCCAGCAGCCGCATCGTAGGGGGGACCGGGGAGCTGTTTTTT	CASSRIVGGTGELFF
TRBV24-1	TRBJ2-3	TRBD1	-	TGTGCCACCAGTGATCCGCAGGGGGCAGATACGCAGTATTTT	CATSDPQGADTQYF